The rows below give T cell receptor beta chains drawn from one sample of a study of identical twins. In TCRdb, the 5' RACE reads were re-called with MiXCR into one record per CDR3 protein. The table includes roughly 720,000 distinct CDR3 sequences, around a sixth detected once. These sequences were also reported in another study, on T cells expressing NK-cell markers.

The sequenced sample was PBMCs. These TCRs come from a young woman in good health. Both conserved end residues are trimmed from each CDR3.

j_gene | v_gene | CDR3aa
TRBJ1-1 | TRBV5-1 | ASSREPATWSEAF
TRBJ2-5 | TRBV11-2 | ASSTDRPETQY
TRBJ2-1 | TRBV5-1 | ASSFTLAGGFNEQF
TRBJ2-2 | TRBV12-3/TRBV12-4 | ASSPTLGQAGELF
TRBJ2-1 | TRBV12-3/TRBV12-4 | ASSPTSGGREQF
TRBJ2-7 | TRBV7-6 | ASSPRNGLAHEQY
TRBJ2-7 | TRBV12-3/TRBV12-4 | ASREQGTYEQY
TRBJ1-1 | TRBV12-3/TRBV12-4 | ASSSRGRNTEAF
TRBJ2-7 | TRBV7-2 | ASSFETDSYEQY
TRBJ2-1 | TRBV6-1 | ASSEGVPGMYNEQF
TRBJ2-7 | TRBV29-1 | SVEGREGLYEQY
TRBJ2-3 | TRBV7-2 | ASSLVSGALWQY
TRBJ2-7 | TRBV29-1 | SAEGGPYEQY